This TCR beta chain was sequenced for a study of blood T cell repertoires in COVID-19. Study details: PBMCs, B-cell-depleted T cells, or T cells provided the cDNA or gDNA that made up the material.

CDR1 is SGHDT, CDR2 YYEEEE, per germline. V shed 0 bases and J shed 8 bases, with 17 bases lying between them. The CDR3 sequence is 15 residues long. As processed by the authors: Using reference gene primer amplification, nucleated cell counts were estimated. Measured with immunoSEQ multiplex PCR; TCRdb has only the in-frame clones, and not every one. The V and J calls and clone size come from that table; D and trimming were worked out from the DNA. The table records some 30,000 clones, roughly 84% of them present only once. The TCR sequence derives from a man in his 70s with active COVID-19. This chain links TRBV5-6 with TRBJ1-2; D possibly corresponds to TRBD1 (6 bases). Sequencing was done on a sample of peripheral blood. The DNA of the CDR3 is TGTGCCAGCAGCTTGGCCGGGGGGGGCGCAGGCGGCTACACCTTC. This codes for CASSLAGGGAGGYTF.